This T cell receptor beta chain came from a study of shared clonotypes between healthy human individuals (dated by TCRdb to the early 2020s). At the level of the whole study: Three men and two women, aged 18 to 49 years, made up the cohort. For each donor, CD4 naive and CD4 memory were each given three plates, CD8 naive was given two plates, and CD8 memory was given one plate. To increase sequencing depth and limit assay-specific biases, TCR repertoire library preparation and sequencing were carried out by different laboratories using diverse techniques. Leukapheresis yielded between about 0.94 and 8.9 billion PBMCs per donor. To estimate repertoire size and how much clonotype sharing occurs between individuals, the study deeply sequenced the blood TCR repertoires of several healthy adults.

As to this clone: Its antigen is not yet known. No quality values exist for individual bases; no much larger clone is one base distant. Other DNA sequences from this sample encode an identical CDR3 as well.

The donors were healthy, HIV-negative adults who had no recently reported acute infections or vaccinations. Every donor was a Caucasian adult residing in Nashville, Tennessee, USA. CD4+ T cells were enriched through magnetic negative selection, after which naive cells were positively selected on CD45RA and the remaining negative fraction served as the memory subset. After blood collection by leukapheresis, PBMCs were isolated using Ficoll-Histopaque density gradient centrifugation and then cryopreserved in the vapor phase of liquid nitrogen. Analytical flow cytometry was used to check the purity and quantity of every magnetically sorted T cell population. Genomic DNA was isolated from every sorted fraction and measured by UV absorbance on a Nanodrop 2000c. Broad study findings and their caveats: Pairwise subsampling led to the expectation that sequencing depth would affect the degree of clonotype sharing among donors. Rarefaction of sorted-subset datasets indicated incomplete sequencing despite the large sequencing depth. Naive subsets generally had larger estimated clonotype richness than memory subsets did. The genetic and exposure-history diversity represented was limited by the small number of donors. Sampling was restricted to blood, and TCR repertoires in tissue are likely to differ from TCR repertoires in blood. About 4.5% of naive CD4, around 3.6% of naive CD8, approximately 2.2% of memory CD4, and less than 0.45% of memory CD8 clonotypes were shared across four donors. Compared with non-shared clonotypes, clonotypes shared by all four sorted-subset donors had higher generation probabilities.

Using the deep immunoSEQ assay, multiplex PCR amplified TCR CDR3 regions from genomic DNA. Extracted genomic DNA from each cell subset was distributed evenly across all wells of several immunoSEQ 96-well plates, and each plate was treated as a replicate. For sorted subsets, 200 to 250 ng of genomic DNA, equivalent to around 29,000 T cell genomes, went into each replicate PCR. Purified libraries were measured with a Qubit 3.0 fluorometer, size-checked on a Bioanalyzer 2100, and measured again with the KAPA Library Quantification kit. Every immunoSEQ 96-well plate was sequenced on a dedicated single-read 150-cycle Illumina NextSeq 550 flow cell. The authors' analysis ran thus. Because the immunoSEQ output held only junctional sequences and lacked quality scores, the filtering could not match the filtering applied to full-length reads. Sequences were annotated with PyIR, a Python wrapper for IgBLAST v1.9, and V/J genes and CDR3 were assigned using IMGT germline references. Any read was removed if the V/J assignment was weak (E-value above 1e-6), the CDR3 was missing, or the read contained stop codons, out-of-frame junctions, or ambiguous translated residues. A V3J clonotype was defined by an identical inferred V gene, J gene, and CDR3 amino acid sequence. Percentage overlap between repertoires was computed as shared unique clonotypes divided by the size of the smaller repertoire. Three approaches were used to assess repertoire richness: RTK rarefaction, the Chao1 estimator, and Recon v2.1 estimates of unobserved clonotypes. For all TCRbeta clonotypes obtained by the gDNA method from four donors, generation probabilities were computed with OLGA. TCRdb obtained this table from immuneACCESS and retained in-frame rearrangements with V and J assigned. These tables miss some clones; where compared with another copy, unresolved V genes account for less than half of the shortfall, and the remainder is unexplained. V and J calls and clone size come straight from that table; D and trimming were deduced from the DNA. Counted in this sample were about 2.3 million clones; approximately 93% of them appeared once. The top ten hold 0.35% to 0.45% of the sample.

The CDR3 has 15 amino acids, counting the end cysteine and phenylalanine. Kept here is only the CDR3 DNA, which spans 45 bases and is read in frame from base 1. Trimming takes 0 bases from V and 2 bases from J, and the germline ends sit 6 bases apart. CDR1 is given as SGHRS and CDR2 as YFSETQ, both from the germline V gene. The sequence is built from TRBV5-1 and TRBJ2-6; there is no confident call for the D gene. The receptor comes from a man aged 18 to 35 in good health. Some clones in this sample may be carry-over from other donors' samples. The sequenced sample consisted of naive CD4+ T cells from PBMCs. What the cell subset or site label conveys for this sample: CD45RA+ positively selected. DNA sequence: TGCGCCAGCAGCTTGGGAGTCCCTGGGGCCAACGTCCTGACTTTC. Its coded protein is CASSLGVPGANVLTF.